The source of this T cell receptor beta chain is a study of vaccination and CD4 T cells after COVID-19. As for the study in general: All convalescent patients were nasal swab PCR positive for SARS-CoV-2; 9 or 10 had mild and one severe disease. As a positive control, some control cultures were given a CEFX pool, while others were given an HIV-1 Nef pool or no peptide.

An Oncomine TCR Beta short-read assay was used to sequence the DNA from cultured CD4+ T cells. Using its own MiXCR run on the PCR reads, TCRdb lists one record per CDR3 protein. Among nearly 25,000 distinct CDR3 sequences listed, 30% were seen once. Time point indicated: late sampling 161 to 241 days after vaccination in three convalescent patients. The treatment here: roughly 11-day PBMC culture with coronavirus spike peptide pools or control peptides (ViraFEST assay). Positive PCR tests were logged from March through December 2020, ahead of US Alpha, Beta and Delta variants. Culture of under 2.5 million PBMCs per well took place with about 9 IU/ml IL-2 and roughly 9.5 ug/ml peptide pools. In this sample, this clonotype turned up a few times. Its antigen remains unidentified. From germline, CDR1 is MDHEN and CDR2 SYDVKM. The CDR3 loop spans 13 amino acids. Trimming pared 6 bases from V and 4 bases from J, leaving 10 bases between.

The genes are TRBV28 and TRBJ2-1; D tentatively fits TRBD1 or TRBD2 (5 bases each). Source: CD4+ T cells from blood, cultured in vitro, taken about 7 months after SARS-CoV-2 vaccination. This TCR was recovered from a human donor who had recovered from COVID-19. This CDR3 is CASSRDGYNEQFF. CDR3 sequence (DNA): TGTGCCAGCAGCAGGGACGGATACAATGAGCAGTTCTTC.